These 26 T cell receptor beta chains were sequenced from one sample in a study of T cells in Graves' hyperthyroidism and ophthalmopathy (dated by TCRdb to about 2019). Receptor amplification or capture employed multiplex PCR. Sequencing took place on an Illumina HiSeq 2000. Amplification of TCR beta CDR3 regions was carried out from RNA transcripts. A first-round RT-PCR of the TCR CDR3 used the HTBI primer set with the Qiagen OneStep RT-PCR kit. TCRdb cleaned the public reads at Q25 with fastp, built clones with MiXCR and kept in-frame beta chains. Each entry merges the rows of one CDR3 protein and shows their most common DNA and genes. The sample includes a few hundred thousand distinct CDR3 sequences, with around 46% observed a single time. The biggest ten clones account for about 8.3% of the sample. Sequenced: peripheral blood or thyroid tissue (not recorded which). Source of these receptors: a woman younger than 35 with Graves' hyperthyroidism.

This rearrangement joins TRBV6-5 to TRBJ1-3; D unresolved. The germline V gene has CDR1 MNHEY and CDR2 SVGAGI. The CDR3 length is 16 residues. V lost 3 bases and J lost 2, with 14 bases in between. CDR3 coding DNA: TGTGCCAGCAGTTATACGGCCGGGGAAACTGGAAACACCATATATTTT. Its protein product is CASSYTAGETGNTIYF.

This chain connects TRBV20-1 to TRBJ1-6; possibly TRBD1 for D (5 bases). This CDR3 comprises 13 residues. CDR1 is DFQATT and CDR2 is SNEGSKA in the germline V gene (reference sequence). The CDR3 sequence: CSSRWDGGWPLHF. The CDR3, as DNA: TGCAGCTCGCGCTGGGACGGGGGTTGGCCCCTCCACTTT.

This clonotype has a count of ten or more. The CDR3 loop reads CASSLTVGGGYTEAFF. CDR3 nucleotide sequence: TGTGCCAGCAGCTTGACAGTTGGGGGCGGATACACTGAAGCTTTCTTT. The V call is TRBV7-9, the J call TRBJ1-1; TRBD1 is a possible D gene (6 bases). The length of the CDR3 is 16 residues. CDR1 is SEHNR, CDR2 FQNEAQ, per germline (reference sequence). The V and J ends lost 3 bases and 3 bases respectively, with 17 bases between them.

This clonotype was picked up many times. This chain links TRBV4-1 with TRBJ2-7, with D perhaps matching TRBD2 (6 bases). The CDR3 runs to 13 residues. The germline V and J ends were trimmed by 1 base and 7 bases, with 11 bases remaining between them. Germline V lookup: CDR1 MGHRA, CDR2 YSYEKL. The CDR3 region is CASSQGEGREQYF. The CDR3 region has the DNA TGCGCCAGCAGCCAAGGAGAAGGGAGGGAGCAGTACTTC.

This rearrangement joins TRBV27 to TRBJ2-1; 10 bases map to TRBD2. CDR3 length: 16 residues. V trimming: 5 bases; J trimming: 3 bases; junction bases outside the gene matches: 7. Germline values: CDR1 MNHEY, CDR2 SMNVEV (reference sequence). CDR3 in DNA: TGTGCCAGCAGTCCGTGGACTAGCGGCGACTACAATGAGCAGTTCTTC. Its protein is CASSPWTSGDYNEQFF.

At least ten counts were recorded for this clonotype. A junction end diverges from the germline sequence, so it may reflect a read error. V usage is TRBV5-5 and J usage is TRBJ1-6; TRBD1 aligns across 8 bases. The germline V gene encodes CDR1 SGHKS and CDR2 YYEKEE (reference sequence). The CDR3 contains 10 residues. CDR3 sequence: CACNPGQVSF. CDR3 DNA: TGTGCCTGCAATCCGGGACAGGTATCATTT. The whole variable domain, filled in from reference TRBV5-5 and TRBJ1-6, reads DAGVTQSPTHLIKTRGQQVTLRCSPISGHKSVSWYQQVLGQGPQFIFQYYEKEERGRGNFPDRFSARQFPNYSSELNVNALLLGDSALYLCACNPGQVSFGNGTRLTVT.

The genes are TRBV7-9 and TRBJ2-5; 8 positions match TRBD2. The CDR3 length is 15 residues. CDR1 SEHNR and CDR2 FQNEAQ come from the germline V gene (reference sequence). The V segment lost 6 bases and the J segment 4 bases; nucleotides outside the gene matches: 10. CDR3 residues: CASRVPGGIGETQYF. The CDR3 DNA reads TGTGCCAGCAGAGTACCGGGAGGGATAGGAGAGACCCAGTACTTC.

In its sample, this clonotype was seen many times. This chain connects TRBV20-1 to TRBJ2-2, with 10 bases aligning to TRBD2. CDR3 size: 18 residues. Per germline, CDR1 DFQATT and CDR2 SNEGSKA (reference sequence). The J segment lost 3 bases and the V segment lost 2 bases, leaving 12 bases of the junction unmatched. CDR3 DNA sequence: TGCAGTGCTAGATTGCTAGCGGGAGAGGTTAAGGACACCGGGGAGCTGTTTTTT. It specifies CSARLLAGEVKDTGELFF.

Concerning this clonotype: The CDR3 does not close with the conserved phenylalanine or tryptophan, likely indicating a read error. The DNA is omitted, as the CDR3 cannot be located on it reliably, and the CDR3 follows TCRdb's listing. The chain joins TRBV7-3 to TRBJ2-2. Per germline, CDR1 SGHTA and CDR2 FQGTGA. The CDR3 region is 14 residues in length, termini included. CDR3 residues: CASSLLSNTGELVL.

This chain joins TRBV7-2 and TRBJ2-7, with D maybe TRBD2 (6 bases). V lost 5 bases and J 4 bases, leaving 12 bases between the germline ends. The CDR3 is 13 amino acids. CDR1 and CDR2 (germline): SGHTA, FQGNSA. CDR3 protein: CASSGRGMYEQYF. In nucleotides, the CDR3 is TGTGCCAGCAGCGGGCGCGGGATGTACGAGCAGTACTTC.

This clonotype was seen only once. This could be a read error, since a much larger clone is one nucleotide away. The rearrangement links TRBV7-3 to TRBJ2-2; either TRBD1 or TRBD2 may supply D (5 bases each). The germline CDR1 and CDR2 sequences are SGHTA and FQGTGA. The V and J ends lost 6 bases and 5 bases respectively, with 25 bases between them. There are 18 residues in the CDR3. CDR3 loop: CASSTTGGGREGTGELFF. CDR3 DNA: TGTGCCAGCAGTACGACTGGCGGAGGACGCGAGGGGACCGGGGAGCTGTTTTTT.

This clonotype was counted ten times or more. The rearrangement joins TRBV4-1 to TRBJ2-2; D is uncertain. V dropped 1 base and J dropped 7 bases, with 4 bases sitting between them. The CDR3 runs to 12 residues. Germline V gene lookup returns CDR1 MGHRA and CDR2 YSYEKL. CDR3 sequence (DNA): TGCGCCAGCAGCCAAGTCTTCGGGGAGCTGTTTTTT. Protein: CASSQVFGELFF.

This clonotype has a count of ten or more. V and J are TRBV20-1 and TRBJ1-6, with a possible D match to TRBD1 (6 bases). The germline V gene has CDR1 DFQATT and CDR2 SNEGSKA (reference sequence). The CDR3 runs to 14 residues. Trimming left V 4 bases short and J 3 bases short, with 10 bases between. The CDR3 reads CSATPDSYNSPLHF. CDR3 nucleotide sequence: TGCAGTGCTACACCGGACAGCTATAATTCACCCCTCCACTTT.

This rearrangement joins TRBV20-1 to TRBJ2-7, with D perhaps matching TRBD2 (5 bases). Germline CDR1 is DFQATT and CDR2 is SNEGSKA (reference sequence). CDR3 length: 14 residues. CDR3 residues: CRAWRTESSYEQYF. The CDR3 nucleotides read TGCAGAGCGTGGAGGACGGAGAGCTCCTACGAGCAGTACTTC.

The CDR3: CSVRSGGVLSGANVLTF. DNA for the CDR3: TGCAGCGTTAGGTCGGGGGGCGTTTTGTCTGGGGCCAACGTCCTGACTTTC. The rearrangement links TRBV29-1 to TRBJ2-6; D is possibly TRBD2 (7 bases). There are 17 residues in the CDR3. Germline CDR1 and CDR2: SQVTM and ANQGSEA. Trimming shortened V by 5 bases and J by 1 base, and 18 bases separated the two germline ends.

Only one count was recorded for this clonotype. V usage is TRBV20-1 and J usage is TRBJ2-2; 11 bases are a match to TRBD2. In germline, CDR1 is DFQATT, CDR2 SNEGSKA (reference sequence). Losses at the gene ends were 3 bases for V and 6 bases for J; bases not matched to a gene: 6. The CDR3 sequence is 15 residues long. CDR3 region: CSASTSGSYAGELFF. CDR3 DNA sequence: TGCAGTGCTAGTACTAGCGGGAGTTACGCCGGGGAGCTGTTTTTT.

CDR3 sequence reads: CASRRGGSGAFSYEQYF. The CDR3 region has the DNA TGTGCCAGCAGACGAGGGGGCTCTGGGGCCTTTTCCTACGAGCAGTACTTC. This chain links TRBV9 with TRBJ2-7, with TRBD1 identical over 7 bases. Germline trimming cut 5 bases from V and 1 base from J; bases unmatched to any gene: 15. The germline V gene encodes CDR1 SGDLS and CDR2 YYNGEE. The CDR3 consists of 17 residues.

This clonotype was picked up a small number of times. The rearrangement links TRBV6-5 to TRBJ1-1; 9 bases agree with TRBD1. Germline V gives CDR1 MNHEY, CDR2 SVGAGI. The CDR3 covers 16 residues. Trimming took 4 bases from V and 2 from J; bases not matched to a gene: 8. For the CDR3, the DNA is TGTGCCAGCAGTTCCCCCCGGACAGGGGATAACACTGAAGCTTTCTTT. Amino acid sequence: CASSSPRTGDNTEAFF.

This clonotype occurred many times. The rearrangement links TRBV6-5 to TRBJ2-7; D is possibly TRBD1 (5 bases). With 2 bases removed from V and 9 bases from J, the gap between germline ends came to 14 bases. The germline V gene encodes CDR1 MNHEY and CDR2 SVGAGI. The CDR3 consists of 13 residues. The CDR3 nucleotides read TGTGCCAGCAGTTACCGGCAGGGCCAGGCGCAGTACTTC. This translates into CASSYRQGQAQYF.

The chain uses TRBV20-1 and TRBJ2-1, with 11 bases lining up with TRBD2. This CDR3 contains 15 residues. The ends lost 6 bases at V and 2 bases at J; junction bases unmatched: 6. Per germline, CDR1 DFQATT and CDR2 SNEGSKA (reference sequence). CDR3 in amino acids: CSATGTSGAYNEQFF. In DNA, the CDR3 is TGCAGTGCCACCGGGACTAGCGGTGCCTACAATGAGCAGTTCTTC.

This clonotype was counted ten times or more. This chain links TRBV6-2 or TRBV6-3 with TRBJ2-7, with D possibly TRBD1 on 5 matching bases. The germline CDR1 and CDR2 sequences are MNHEY and SVGEGT. The CDR3 has 16 residues. Trimming cost V 5 bases and J 2 bases, with 19 bases left between them. The CDR3 DNA reads TGTGCCAGCAGTACCCCGACAGTCAGAGCAACCTACGAGCAGTACTTC. This sequence encodes CASSTPTVRATYEQYF.

This clonotype was observed at least ten times. The chain joins TRBV6-6 to TRBJ1-2; no clear D. Germline CDR1 MNHNY, CDR2 SVGAGI (reference sequence). The CDR3 covers 13 residues. V was trimmed by 2 bases and J by 0 bases, leaving 4 bases between them. The CDR3 protein is CASSYLTNYGYTF. CDR3 nucleotide sequence: TGTGCCAGCAGTTACCTTACTAACTATGGCTACACCTTC.

The J gene is TRBJ1-2, the V gene TRBV7-6; 10 bases are shared with TRBD1. The CDR3 is made up of 14 amino acids. The germline gives CDR1 SGHVS, CDR2 FNYEAQ. With 5 bases clipped from V and 7 bases from J, the junction kept 7 bases outside the gene matches. CDR3 in DNA: TGTGCCAGCAGCCAGACAGGGGGCGCAGGTGGCTACACCTTC. This translates into CASSQTGGAGGYTF.

This clonotype was seen many times. The gene calls are TRBV7-2 and TRBJ2-2; D is unclear. V lost 6 bases and J lost 4, with 18 bases in between. The CDR3 contains 16 residues. Germline CDR1 SGHTA, CDR2 FQGNSA. The CDR3 bases are TGTGCCAGCAGATCTGACGACACGTCCCCCACCGGGGAGCTGTTTTTT. Amino acids: CASRSDDTSPTGELFF. The complete variable domain, with remaining parts taken from reference TRBV7-2 and TRBJ2-2, reads GAGVSQSPSNKVTEKGKDVELRCDPISGHTALYWYRQSLGQGLEFLIYFQGNSAPDKSGLPSDRFSAERTGGSVSTLTIQRTQQEDSAVYLCASRSDDTSPTGELFFGEGSRLTVL.

The J gene is TRBJ2-7, the V gene TRBV7-6, with 10 bases that match TRBD2. J lost 4 bases, V lost 5 bases, and 8 bases had no gene match. Germline loops: CDR1 SGHVS, CDR2 FNYEAQ. The CDR3 spans 15 residues. The CDR3 region is CASSPTSGIEYEQYF. Written as DNA, the CDR3 is TGTGCCAGCAGCCCAACTAGCGGGATTGAATACGAGCAGTACTTC.

The J gene is TRBJ2-7, the V gene TRBV5-1, with 10 bases aligning to TRBD1. Germline lookup yields CDR1 SGHRS and CDR2 YFSETQ. This CDR3 is built from 14 residues. The junction had 4 bases not matched to a gene; V was cut back by 3 bases and J by 4 bases. The CDR3 DNA reads TGCGCCAGCAGCTGGGGACAGGGGTGGTACGAGCAGTACTTC. This sequence encodes CASSWGQGWYEQYF.